This T cell receptor (beta chain) is from a study of blood T cell repertoires in COVID-19. Study at large: Acute and convalescent COVID-19 samples came from the United States, Italy and Spain.

The germline gives CDR1 SQVTM, CDR2 ANQGSEA. V lost 0 bases and J lost 2; bases outside the gene matches: 4. The CDR3 runs 15 residues. Per the original methods: Estimated nucleated cell counts came from reference gene primer amplification. Profiling relied on immunoSEQ multiplex PCR, and the TCRdb table lists in-frame clones only, not all of them. V, J and clone size derive from that table, while D and trimming were established from the DNA sequence. The data show about 47,000 clones, with roughly four fifths seen just once and about 7.7% held by the top ten. This sequence joins TRBV29-1 and TRBJ1-2, with 9 nucleotides matching TRBD1. The clonotype originates from a man in his fifties or sixties with active COVID-19. The sample was peripheral blood. In nucleotides, the CDR3 is TGCAGCGTTGAAGACGGGACAGGGTACAACTATGGCTACACCTTC. It codes for CSVEDGTGYNYGYTF. The whole variable domain, filled in from reference TRBV29-1 and TRBJ1-2, reads SAVISQKPSRDICQRGTSLTIQCQVDSQVTMMFWYRQQPGQSLTLIATANQGSEATYESGFVIDKFPISRPNLTFSTLTVSNMSPEDSSIYLCSVEDGTGYNYGYTFGSGTRLTVV.